This entry concerns a single T cell receptor (beta chain). What it recognizes is unknown. Treatment given: oral pan-JAK inhibitor, 5-10 mg twice daily. These data originate in a study of CD8+ T cells in alopecia areata. Points from the study as a whole: Although TCR sharing was seen in mice, sharing across patients was less clear, possibly for HLA-related reasons. During tofacitinib treatment, many expanded lesional clones remained in scalp and blood.

Once RNA had been extracted, it was reverse transcribed into cDNA to act as the sequencing template. Using immunoSEQ multiplex PCR, the repertoire was profiled, and TCRdb retains in-frame clones only, with some absent. The repertoire has under 150,000 clones, under 65% of them found once; the top ten carry approximately 5.1%. The germline V gene encodes CDR1 GTSNPN and CDR2 SVGIG (reference sequence). The V end lost 4 bases, the J end lost 7 bases, and 16 bases lay between the germline ends. The CDR3 runs 13 residues. Sample: CD4+ T cells sorted from blood, taken at week 4, from a patient treated with tofacitinib. The V and J genes are TRBV30 and TRBJ1-1; possible D gene TRBD1, 6 bases. This TCR was sampled from a human donor with alopecia areata. The chain's CDR3 is CAWNPTGRGEAFF. CDR3 coding DNA: TGTGCCTGGAATCCCACAGGGCGTGGTGAAGCTTTCTTT.